This TCR beta chain was found in a study of OX40 agonist ivuxolimab in advanced cancers. Study-wide context: The diagnoses of dose-escalation patients were hepatocellular carcinoma, melanoma, renal cell or head and neck cancer.

A word on this clone: Its antigen is currently unknown.

Sequencing used immunoSEQ multiplex PCR; TCRdb keeps in-frame clones, though not all of them. The repertoire holds some 31,000 clones, with approximately 89% as singletons. Regarding the study as a whole: Averaging showed that CD8+ T cells had more expanded clones than CD4+ did. At 0.1 to 3.0 mg/kg, CD4+ and CD8+ blood T cells expanded clonally by week 6.

The CDR3 spans 15 residues. Trimming pared 1 base from V and 5 bases from J, leaving 13 bases between. Germline V CDR1 and CDR2: SGHTS, YDEGEE. The clonotype originates from an adult with an advanced solid tumor such as melanoma, head and neck, liver or kidney cancer. J is TRBJ2-1 and V is TRBV5-8; maybe TRBD1 (5 bases). The sample here was CD4+ or CD8+ T cells sorted from blood, taken in a trial of the OX40 agonist ivuxolimab. CDR3 bases: TGTGCCAGCAGCTTGTACGCAGGGTGGAACAATGAGCAGTTCTTC. Amino acids: CASSLYAGWNNEQFF.